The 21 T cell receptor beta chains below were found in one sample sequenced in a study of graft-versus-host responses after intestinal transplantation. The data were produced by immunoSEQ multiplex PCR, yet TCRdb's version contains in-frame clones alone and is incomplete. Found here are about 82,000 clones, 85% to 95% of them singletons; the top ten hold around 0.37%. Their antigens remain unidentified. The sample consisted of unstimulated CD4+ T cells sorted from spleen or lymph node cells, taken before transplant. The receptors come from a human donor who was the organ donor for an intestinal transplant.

CDR3 in amino acids: CASSLEASGSGGEQYF. CDR3 DNA: TGCGCCAGCAGCTTGGAGGCTAGCGGGAGTGGAGGCGAGCAGTACTTC. The genes are TRBV5-1 and TRBJ2-7; 10 nucleotides align to TRBD2. Trimming removed 0 bases from V and 6 bases from J; junction bases left unmatched: 9. There are 16 residues in the CDR3. The germline CDR1 and CDR2 sequences are SGHRS and YFSETQ.

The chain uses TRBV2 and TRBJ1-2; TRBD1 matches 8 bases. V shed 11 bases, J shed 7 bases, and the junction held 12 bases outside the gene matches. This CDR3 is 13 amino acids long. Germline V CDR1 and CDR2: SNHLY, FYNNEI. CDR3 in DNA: TGTGCCGGGCAGACAGGGGTGAGATTTGGCTACACCTTC. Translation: CAGQTGVRFGYTF.

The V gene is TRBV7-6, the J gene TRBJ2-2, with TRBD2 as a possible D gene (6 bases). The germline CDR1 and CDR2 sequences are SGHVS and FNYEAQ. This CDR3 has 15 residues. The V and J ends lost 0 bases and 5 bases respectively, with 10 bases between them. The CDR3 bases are TGTGCCAGCAGCTTAGCGCATCGGGGGACCGGGGAGCTGTTTTTT. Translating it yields CASSLAHRGTGELFF.

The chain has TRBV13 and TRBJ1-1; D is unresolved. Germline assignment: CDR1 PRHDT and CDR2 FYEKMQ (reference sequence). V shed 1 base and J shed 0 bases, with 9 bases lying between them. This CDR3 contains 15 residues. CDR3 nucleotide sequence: TGTGCCAGCAGCTTAGTAGAGAGAATGAACACTGAAGCTTTCTTT. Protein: CASSLVERMNTEAFF.

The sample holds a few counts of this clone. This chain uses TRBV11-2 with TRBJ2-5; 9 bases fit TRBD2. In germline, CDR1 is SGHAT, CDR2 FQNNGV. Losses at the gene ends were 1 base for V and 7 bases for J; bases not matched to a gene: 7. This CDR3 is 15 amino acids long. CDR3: CASSLGLAEGWTQYF. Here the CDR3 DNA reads TGTGCCAGCAGCTTAGGACTAGCGGAGGGGTGGACCCAGTACTTC.

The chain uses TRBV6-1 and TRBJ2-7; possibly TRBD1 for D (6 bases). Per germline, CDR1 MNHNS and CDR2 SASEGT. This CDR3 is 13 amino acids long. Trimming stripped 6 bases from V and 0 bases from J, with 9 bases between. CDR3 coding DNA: TGTGCCAGCAGCGAGGACAGCTCCTACGAGCAGTACTTC. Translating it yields CASSEDSSYEQYF.

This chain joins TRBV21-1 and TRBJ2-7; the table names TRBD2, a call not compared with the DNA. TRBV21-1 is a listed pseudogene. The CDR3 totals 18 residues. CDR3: CASSKVLAPPPVRGEQYF. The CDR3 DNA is TGTGCCAGCAGCAAAGTGCTAGCCCCACCTCCAGTCAGAGGGGAGCAGTACTTC.

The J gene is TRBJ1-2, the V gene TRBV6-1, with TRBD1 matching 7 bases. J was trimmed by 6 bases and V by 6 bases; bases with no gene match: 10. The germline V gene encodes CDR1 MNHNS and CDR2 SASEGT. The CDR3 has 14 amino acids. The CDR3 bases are TGTGCCAGCAGGGCGACAGGGCCATCCCATGGCTACACCTTC. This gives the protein CASRATGPSHGYTF.

The CDR3, as DNA: TGTGCCTGGAGTGTACGACAGATAGATCAGCCCCAGCATTTT. Translating gives CAWSVRQIDQPQHF. This rearrangement joins TRBV30 to TRBJ1-5; possible D gene TRBD1, 5 bases. Germline-derived CDR1 and CDR2 are GTSNPN and SVGIG (reference sequence). Trimming stripped 0 bases from V and 5 bases from J, with 11 bases between. CDR3 length: 14 residues.

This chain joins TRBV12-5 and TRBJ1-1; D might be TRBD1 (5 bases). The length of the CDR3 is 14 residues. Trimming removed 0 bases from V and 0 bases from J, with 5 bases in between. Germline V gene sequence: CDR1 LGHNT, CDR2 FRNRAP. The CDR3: CASGLVQVNTEAFF. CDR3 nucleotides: TGTGCTAGTGGTTTGGTACAGGTGAACACTGAAGCTTTCTTT.

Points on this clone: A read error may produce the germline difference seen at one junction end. In nucleotides, the CDR3 is TGTGCCAGCAGCTTGGTGAACACCGGGGGGCTGTTTTTT. Its protein is CASSLVNTGGLFF. The V and J genes are TRBV5-4 and TRBJ2-2, with a tentative D call TRBD2 (6 bases). This CDR3 is built from 13 residues. From germline, CDR1 is SGHNT and CDR2 YYREEE (reference sequence). The whole variable domain, filled in from reference TRBV5-4 and TRBJ2-2, reads ETGVTQSPTHLIKTRGQQVTLRCSSQSGHNTVSWYQQALGQGPQFIFQYYREEENGRGNFPPRFSGLQFPNYSSELNVNALELDDSALYLCASSLVNTGGLFFGEGSRLTVL.

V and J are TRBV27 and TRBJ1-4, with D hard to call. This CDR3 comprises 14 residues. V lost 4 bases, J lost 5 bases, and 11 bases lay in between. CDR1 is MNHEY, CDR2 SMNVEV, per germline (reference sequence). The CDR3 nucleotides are TGTGCCAGCAGTTGGAGGCGGGTCAATGAAAAACTGTTTTTT. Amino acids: CASSWRRVNEKLFF.

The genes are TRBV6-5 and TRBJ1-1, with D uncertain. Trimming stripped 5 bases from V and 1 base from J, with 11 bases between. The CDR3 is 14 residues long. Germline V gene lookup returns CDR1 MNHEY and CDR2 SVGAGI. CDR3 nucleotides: TGTGCCAGCAGTACGACGACACAGAACACTGAAGCTTTCTTT. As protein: CASSTTTQNTEAFF.

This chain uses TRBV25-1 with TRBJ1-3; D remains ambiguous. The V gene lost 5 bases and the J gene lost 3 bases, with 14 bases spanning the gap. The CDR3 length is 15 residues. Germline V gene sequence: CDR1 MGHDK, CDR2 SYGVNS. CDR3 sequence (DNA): TGTGCCAGCAGTATATCCGGAACAGTTGGAAACACCATATATTTT. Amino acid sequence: CASSISGTVGNTIYF.

CDR3 protein: CASSFEGTGANVLTF. Here the CDR3 DNA reads TGTGCCAGCAGCTTTGAGGGTACCGGGGCCAACGTCCTGACTTTC. The J gene is TRBJ2-6, the V gene TRBV5-6; D may be TRBD2 (5 bases). The germline CDR1 and CDR2 sequences are SGHDT and YYEEEE. Trimming pared 2 bases from V and 4 bases from J, leaving 10 bases between. This CDR3 contains 15 residues. The variable domain in full, completed from reference TRBV5-6 and TRBJ2-6, reads DAGVTQSPTHLIKTRGQQVTLRCSPKSGHDTVSWYQQALGQGPQFIFQYYEEEERQRGNFPDRFSGHQFPNYSSELNVNALLLGDSALYLCASSFEGTGANVLTFGAGSRLTVL.

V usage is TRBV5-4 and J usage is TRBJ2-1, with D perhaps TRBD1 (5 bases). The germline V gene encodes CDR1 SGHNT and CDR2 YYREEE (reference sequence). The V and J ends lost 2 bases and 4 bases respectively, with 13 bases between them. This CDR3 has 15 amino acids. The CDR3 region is CASSFDSNRYNEQFF. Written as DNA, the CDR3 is TGTGCCAGCAGCTTCGACAGTAATAGATACAATGAGCAGTTCTTC.

CDR3 protein: CATSRAGTGIYEQYF. The CDR3 nucleotides are TGTGCCACCAGCAGAGCCGGGACAGGGATCTACGAGCAGTACTTC. This chain connects TRBV15 to TRBJ2-7; 9 positions agree with TRBD1. V was pared by 1 base and J by 3 bases, with 4 bases of the junction left unmatched. Per germline, CDR1 LNHNV and CDR2 YYDKDF (reference sequence). The CDR3 length is 15 residues.

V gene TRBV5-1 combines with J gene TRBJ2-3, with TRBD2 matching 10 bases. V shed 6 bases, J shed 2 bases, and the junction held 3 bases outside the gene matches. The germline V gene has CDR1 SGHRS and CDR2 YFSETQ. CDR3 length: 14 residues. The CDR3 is CASKSGGVTDTQYF. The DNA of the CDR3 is TGCGCCAGCAAGAGCGGGGGGGTCACAGATACGCAGTATTTT.

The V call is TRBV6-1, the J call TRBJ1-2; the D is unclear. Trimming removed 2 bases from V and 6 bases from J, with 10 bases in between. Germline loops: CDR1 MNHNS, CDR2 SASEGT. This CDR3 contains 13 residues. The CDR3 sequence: CASSERSGDGYTF. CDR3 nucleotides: TGTGCCAGCAGTGAAAGATCCGGGGATGGCTACACCTTC.

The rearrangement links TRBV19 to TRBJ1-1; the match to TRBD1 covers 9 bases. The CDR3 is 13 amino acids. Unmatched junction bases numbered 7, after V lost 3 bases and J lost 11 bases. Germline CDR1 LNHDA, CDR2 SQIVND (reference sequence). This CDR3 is CASSIGQGRMAFF. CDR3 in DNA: TGTGCCAGTAGTATCGGACAGGGGAGAATGGCTTTCTTT.

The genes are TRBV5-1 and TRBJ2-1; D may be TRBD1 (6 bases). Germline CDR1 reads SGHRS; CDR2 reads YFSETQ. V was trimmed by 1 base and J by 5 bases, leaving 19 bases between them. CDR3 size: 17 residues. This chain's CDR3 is CASSLTLTGSIDNEQFF. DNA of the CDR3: TGCGCCAGCAGCTTGACCCTGACAGGTTCGATCGACAATGAGCAGTTCTTC.